The present entry profiles one T cell receptor beta chain with its context. Antigen unknown. The data are from a study of vaccination effects on CD4 cells after COVID-19. Germline-derived CDR1 and CDR2 are LGHDT and YNNKEL (reference sequence). The V gene lost 0 bases and the J gene lost 8 bases, with 16 bases spanning the gap. The CDR3 extends over 16 amino acids. The repertoire was sequenced with immunoSEQ multiplex PCR; TCRdb's copy has only in-frame clones and lacks some. The sample consists of about 8,100 clones, approximately 74% of them appearing once. Using viral peptide pools, the ViraFEST assay grew out antigen-specific CD4+ T cells prior to sequencing. At the end of about 10 days of culture, CD4+ T cells were isolated. The study, taken as a whole, reports: The study found that only 1 of 255 vaccine-induced clones from healthy vaccinees cross-reacted with common cold coronaviruses.

Sample: CD4+ T cells from PBMCs cultured with HCoV-229E spike peptides, taken before COVID-19 vaccination. The sequence was collected from a human donor who received a COVID-19 vaccine. The chain has TRBV3-1 (or the pseudogene TRBV3-2) and TRBJ1-4; TRBD1 might be the D (6 bases). CDR3 loop: CASSQEGRRGGEKLFF. CDR3 DNA sequence: TGTGCCAGCAGCCAAGAGGGTCGCAGGGGAGGGGAAAAACTGTTTTTT.